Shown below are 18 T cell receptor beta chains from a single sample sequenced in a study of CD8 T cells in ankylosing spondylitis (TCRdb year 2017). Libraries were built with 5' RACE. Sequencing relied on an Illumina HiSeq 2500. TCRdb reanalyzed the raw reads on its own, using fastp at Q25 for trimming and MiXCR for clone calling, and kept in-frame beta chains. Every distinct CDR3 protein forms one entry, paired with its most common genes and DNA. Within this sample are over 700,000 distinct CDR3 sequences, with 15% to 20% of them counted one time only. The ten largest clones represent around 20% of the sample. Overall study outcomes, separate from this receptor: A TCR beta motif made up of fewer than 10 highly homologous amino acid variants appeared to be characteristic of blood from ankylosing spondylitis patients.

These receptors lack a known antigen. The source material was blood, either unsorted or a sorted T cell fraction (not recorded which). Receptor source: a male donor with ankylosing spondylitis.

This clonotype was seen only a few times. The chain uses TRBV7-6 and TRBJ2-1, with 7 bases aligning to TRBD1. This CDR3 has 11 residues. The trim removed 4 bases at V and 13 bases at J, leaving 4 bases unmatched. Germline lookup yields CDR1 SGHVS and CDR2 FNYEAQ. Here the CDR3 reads CASSSGQDQFF. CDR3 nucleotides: TGTGCCAGCAGCTCCGGACAGGATCAGTTCTTC.

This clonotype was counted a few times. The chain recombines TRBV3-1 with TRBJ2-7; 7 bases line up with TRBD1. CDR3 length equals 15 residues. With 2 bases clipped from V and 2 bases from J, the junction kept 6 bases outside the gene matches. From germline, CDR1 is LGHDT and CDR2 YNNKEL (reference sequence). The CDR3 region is CASSQLQGNPYEQYF. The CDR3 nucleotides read TGTGCCAGCAGCCAACTACAGGGGAATCCCTACGAGCAGTACTTC.

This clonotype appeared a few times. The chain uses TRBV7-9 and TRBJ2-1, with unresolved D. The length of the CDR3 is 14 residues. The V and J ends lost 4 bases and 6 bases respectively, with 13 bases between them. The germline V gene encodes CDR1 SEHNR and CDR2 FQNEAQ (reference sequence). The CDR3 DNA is TGTGCCAGCAGCTCTACTGATTTCTCCAATGAGCAGTTCTTC. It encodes CASSSTDFSNEQFF.

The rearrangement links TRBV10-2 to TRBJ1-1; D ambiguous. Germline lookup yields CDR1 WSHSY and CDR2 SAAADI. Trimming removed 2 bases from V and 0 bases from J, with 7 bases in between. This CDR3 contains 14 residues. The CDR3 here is CASSEPAVNTEAFF. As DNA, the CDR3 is TGCGCCAGCAGTGAGCCAGCCGTGAACACTGAAGCTTTCTTT.

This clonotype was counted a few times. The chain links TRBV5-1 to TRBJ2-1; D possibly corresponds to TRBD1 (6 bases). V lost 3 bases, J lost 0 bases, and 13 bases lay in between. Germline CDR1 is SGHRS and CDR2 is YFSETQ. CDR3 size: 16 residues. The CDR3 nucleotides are TGCGCCAGCAGCTGGGGGCCTCTGAGCTCCTACAATGAGCAGTTCTTC. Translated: CASSWGPLSSYNEQFF.

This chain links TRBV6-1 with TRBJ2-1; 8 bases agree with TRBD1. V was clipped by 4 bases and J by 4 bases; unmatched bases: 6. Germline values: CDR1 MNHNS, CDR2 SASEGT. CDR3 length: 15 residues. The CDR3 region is CASSADREVYNEQFF. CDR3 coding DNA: TGTGCCAGCAGTGCGGACAGGGAAGTTTACAATGAGCAGTTCTTC.

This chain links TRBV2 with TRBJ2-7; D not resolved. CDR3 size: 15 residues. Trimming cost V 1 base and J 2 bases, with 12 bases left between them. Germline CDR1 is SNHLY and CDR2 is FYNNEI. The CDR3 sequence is CASSEDRHATYEQYF. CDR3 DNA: TGTGCCAGCAGTGAAGATAGGCACGCGACCTACGAGCAGTACTTC.

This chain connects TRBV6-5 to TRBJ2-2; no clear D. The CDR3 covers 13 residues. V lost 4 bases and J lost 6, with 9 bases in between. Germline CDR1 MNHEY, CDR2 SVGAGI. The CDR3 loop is CASSSDGAGELFF. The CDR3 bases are TGTGCCAGCAGTTCGGATGGGGCCGGGGAGCTGTTTTTT.

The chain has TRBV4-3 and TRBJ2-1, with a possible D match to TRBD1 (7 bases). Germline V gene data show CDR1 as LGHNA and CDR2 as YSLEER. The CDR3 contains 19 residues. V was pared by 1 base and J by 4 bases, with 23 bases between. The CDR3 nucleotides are TGCGCCAGCAGCCAAGGTGATATTTGGGGGGACAGAGCTTACAATGAGCAGTTCTTC. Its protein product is CASSQGDIWGDRAYNEQFF.

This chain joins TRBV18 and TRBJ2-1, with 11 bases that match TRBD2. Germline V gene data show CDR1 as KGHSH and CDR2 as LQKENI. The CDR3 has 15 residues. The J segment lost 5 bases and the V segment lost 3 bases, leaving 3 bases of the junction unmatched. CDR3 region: CASSPIAGGNNEQFF. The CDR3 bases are TGTGCCAGCTCACCGATAGCGGGGGGGAACAATGAGCAGTTCTTC.

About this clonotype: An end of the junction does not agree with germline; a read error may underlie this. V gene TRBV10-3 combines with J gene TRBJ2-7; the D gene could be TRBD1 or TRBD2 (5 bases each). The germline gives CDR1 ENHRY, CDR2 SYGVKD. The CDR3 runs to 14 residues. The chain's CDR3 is CAISEATGAYVQYF. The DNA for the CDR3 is TGTGCCATCAGTGAGGCGACCGGGGCCTACGTGCAGTACTTC.

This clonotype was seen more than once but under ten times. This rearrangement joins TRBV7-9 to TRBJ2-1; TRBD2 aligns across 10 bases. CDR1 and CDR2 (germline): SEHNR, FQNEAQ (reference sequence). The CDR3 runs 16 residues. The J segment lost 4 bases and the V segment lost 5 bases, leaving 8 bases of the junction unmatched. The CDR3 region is CASSPWTSGLYNEQFF. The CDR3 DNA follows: TGTGCCAGCAGCCCTTGGACTAGCGGCTTGTACAATGAGCAGTTCTTC.

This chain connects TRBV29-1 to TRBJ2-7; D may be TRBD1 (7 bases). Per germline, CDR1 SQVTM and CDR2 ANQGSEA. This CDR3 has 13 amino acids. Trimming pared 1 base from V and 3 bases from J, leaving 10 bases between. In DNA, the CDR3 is TGCAGCGTTGAAGGGCAGGGGGGCTACGAGCAGTACTTC. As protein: CSVEGQGGYEQYF.

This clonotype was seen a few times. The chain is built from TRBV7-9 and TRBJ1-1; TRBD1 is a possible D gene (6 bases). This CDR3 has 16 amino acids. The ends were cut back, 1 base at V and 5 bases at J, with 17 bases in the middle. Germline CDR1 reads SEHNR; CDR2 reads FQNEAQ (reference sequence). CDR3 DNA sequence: TGTGCCAGCAGCTTAGAGGGGGGAGGGGCGCGGACTGAAGCTTTCTTT. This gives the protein CASSLEGGGARTEAFF.

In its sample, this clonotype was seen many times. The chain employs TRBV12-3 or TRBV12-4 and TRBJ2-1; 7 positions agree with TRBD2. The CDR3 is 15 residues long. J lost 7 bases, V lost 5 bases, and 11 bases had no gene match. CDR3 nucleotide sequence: TGTGCCAGCAGTCCCCACAAAGGGAGGGGAAATGAGCAGTTCTTC. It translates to CASSPHKGRGNEQFF.

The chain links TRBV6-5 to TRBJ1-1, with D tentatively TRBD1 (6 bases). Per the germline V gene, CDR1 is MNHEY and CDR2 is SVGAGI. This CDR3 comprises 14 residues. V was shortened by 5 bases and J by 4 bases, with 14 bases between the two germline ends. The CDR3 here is CASSTNRVSTEAFF. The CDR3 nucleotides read TGTGCCAGCAGTACTAACAGGGTATCCACTGAAGCTTTCTTT.

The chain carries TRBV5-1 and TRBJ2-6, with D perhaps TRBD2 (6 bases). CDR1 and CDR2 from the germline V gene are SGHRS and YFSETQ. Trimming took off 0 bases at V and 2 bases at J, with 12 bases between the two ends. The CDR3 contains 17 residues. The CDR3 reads CASSLVGSGAGANVLTF. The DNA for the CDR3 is TGCGCCAGCAGCTTGGTAGGATCGGGGGCTGGGGCCAACGTCCTGACTTTC.

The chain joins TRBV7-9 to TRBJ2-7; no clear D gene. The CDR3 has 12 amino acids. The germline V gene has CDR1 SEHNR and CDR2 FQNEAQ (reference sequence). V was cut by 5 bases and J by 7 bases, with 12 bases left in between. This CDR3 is CASSPLLVEQYF. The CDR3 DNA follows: TGTGCCAGCAGCCCCCTGTTAGTGGAGCAGTACTTC.